This TCR beta chain is from a study of T cell responses to AZD1222 COVID-19 vaccine. Clones were read by immunoSEQ multiplex PCR, and TCRdb kept only the in-frame ones, dropping some. The data hold 200,000 or so clones, with approximately 93% observed a single time. Study results and limitations: Scientists sampled the repertoires only once the peak T cell response had passed. Recipients of AZD1222 seropositive at baseline numbered only 5 to 7.

V lost 1 base and J lost 2, with 13 bases in between. The germline V gene encodes CDR1 MNHEY and CDR2 SMNVEV (reference sequence). This CDR3 is built from 16 residues. This clone was observed a single time. Its specificity is unknown. This sample comprised peripheral blood, obtained 28 days after the second AZD1222 dose. The gene calls are TRBV27 and TRBJ2-3, with D possibly being TRBD1 (6 bases). This receptor was taken from an adult who received the AZD1222 COVID-19 vaccine. The CDR3 region has the DNA TGTGCCAGCAGTTTATTAGGCTCGGGACACACAGATACGCAGTATTTT. Protein sequence: CASSLLGSGHTDTQYF.